These 24 T cell receptor beta chains were all obtained from the same sample, sequenced in a study of T cells after yellow fever vaccination (dated by TCRdb to about 2019). Preparation of the library involved 5' RACE. The listed sequencing device is Illumina HiSeq 2500. The public sequencing data were trimmed at Q25 with fastp and processed into clonotypes with MiXCR by TCRdb, which kept only in-frame beta chains. Every entry covers one CDR3 protein and lists the most common genes and DNA from its rows. Here the sample has tens of thousands of distinct CDR3 sequences; about 6.5% occur a single time. The ten largest account for 37% of the sample. The treatment or condition label of this sample denotes: live attenuated yellow fever vaccine strain. Sequencing used CD8+ T cells sorted from PBMCs, obtained roughly 47 days after the first yellow fever vaccination. All receptors derive from a man in his late teens or twenties who received the YFV17D yellow fever vaccine.

Only a few counts were recorded for this clonotype. The rearrangement uses TRBV7-9 and TRBJ1-1; weak D call: TRBD1 (6 bases). Germline values: CDR1 SEHNR, CDR2 FQNEAQ (reference sequence). The V end was cut by 1 base, the J end by 8 bases, with 11 bases between. The CDR3 is 13 residues long. The CDR3 region is CASSLGGQTEAFF. The CDR3 bases are TGTGCCAGCAGCTTAGGGGGGCAGACCGAAGCTTTCTTT.

The chain has TRBV5-5 and TRBJ2-2, with 7 bases lining up with TRBD1. CDR1 and CDR2 from the germline V gene are SGHKS and YYEKEE (reference sequence). The CDR3 is made up of 17 amino acids. Germline trimming cut 1 base from V and 0 bases from J; bases unmatched to any gene: 6. The CDR3 protein is CASSLRNRGANTGELFF. CDR3 bases: TGTGCCAGCAGCTTGAGGAACAGGGGCGCGAACACCGGGGAGCTGTTTTTT.

In this sample, this clonotype turned up a few times. The CDR3 DNA sequence: TGTGCCAGCAGTTTGGACAGTCTAACCTACGAGCAGTACTTC. Protein: CASSLDSLTYEQYF. J is TRBJ2-7 and V is TRBV6-5; TRBD1 might be the D (6 bases). The CDR3 spans 14 residues. CDR1 is MNHEY, CDR2 SVGAGI, per germline. V was clipped by 4 bases and J by 2 bases, with 12 bases between them.

This clonotype came up many times. The chain carries TRBV7-2 and TRBJ2-7, with a possible D match to TRBD2 (6 bases). Per germline, CDR1 SGHTA and CDR2 FQGNSA. Trimming pared 5 bases from V and 0 bases from J, leaving 20 bases between. This CDR3 comprises 17 residues. The CDR3 coding sequence is TGTGCCAGCAGCGCGCGGGGCAGCGAAATATTCTCCTACGAGCAGTACTTC. The encoded protein is CASSARGSEIFSYEQYF.

This clonotype was observed at least ten times. The rearrangement links TRBV5-1 to TRBJ2-3; D is undetermined. Germline lookup yields CDR1 SGHRS and CDR2 YFSETQ. Trimming shortened V by 0 bases and J by 2 bases, and 10 bases separated the two germline ends. The CDR3 consists of 15 residues. CDR3 protein: CASSLAMRNTDTQYF. CDR3 DNA: TGCGCCAGCAGCTTGGCAATGAGAAACACAGATACGCAGTATTTT.

This clonotype appeared many times. This chain connects TRBV12-3 or TRBV12-4 to TRBJ2-1; 8 positions match TRBD2. The V and J ends lost 6 bases and 9 bases, in that order; junction bases with no gene match: 13. The CDR3 has 15 residues. CDR3 nucleotides: TGTGCCAGCAGAGACGGACTAGCCAATTTGCCTGAGCAGTTCTTC. This sequence encodes CASRDGLANLPEQFF.

The V call is TRBV28, the J call TRBJ2-5; the match to TRBD2 covers 10 bases. Per germline, CDR1 MDHEN and CDR2 SYDVKM. The CDR3 has 19 residues. The V gene end was trimmed by 8 bases and the J gene end by 4 bases; junction bases not matched to a gene: 22. The CDR3 nucleotides are TGTGCCAGCTCCTCAACTCCCGGGACTAGCGAACCGCGGTTAGAGACCCAGTACTTC. It codes for CASSSTPGTSEPRLETQYF.

This chain links TRBV7-2 with TRBJ2-7; D uncertain. This CDR3 has 13 amino acids. V lost 2 bases, J lost 3 bases, and 8 bases lay in between. Germline lookup yields CDR1 SGHTA and CDR2 FQGNSA. CDR3 sequence (DNA): TGTGCCAGCAGCTTAACAGATTACTACGAGCAGTACTTC. Protein: CASSLTDYYEQYF.

At least ten counts were recorded for this clonotype. The gene calls are TRBV11-2 and TRBJ2-7, with D possibly being TRBD1 (6 bases). V was pared by 5 bases and J by 5 bases, with 10 bases between. Per the germline V gene, CDR1 is SGHAT and CDR2 is FQNNGV. The CDR3 loop spans 12 amino acids. The CDR3 is CASSPWGHEQYF. CDR3 nucleotides: TGTGCCAGCAGCCCCTGGGGGCACGAGCAGTACTTC.

This clonotype showed up many times. The V and J genes are TRBV20-1 and TRBJ2-4, with 7 bases identical to TRBD1. The CDR3 loop spans 14 amino acids. Germline V gene lookup returns CDR1 DFQATT and CDR2 SNEGSKA (reference sequence). V trimming: 3 bases; J trimming: 11 bases; junction bases outside the gene matches: 13. The chain's CDR3 is CSARTGLALQFQYF. DNA of the CDR3: TGCAGTGCTAGGACAGGGTTGGCACTGCAGTTTCAGTACTTC.

This clonotype was seen at least ten times. The V gene is TRBV9, the J gene TRBJ2-5; D may be TRBD2 (6 bases). Trimming shortened V by 0 bases and J by 1 base, and 13 bases separated the two germline ends. Germline V CDR1 and CDR2: SGDLS, YYNGEE. The length of the CDR3 is 16 residues. The CDR3 DNA reads TGTGCCAGCAGCGTAGTTAACGGGGGTTTCCAAGAGACCCAGTACTTC. Encoded protein: CASSVVNGGFQETQYF.

This clonotype showed up just a few times. The rearrangement uses TRBV7-9 and TRBJ1-1, with D possibly being TRBD1 (5 bases). This CDR3 is built from 14 residues. V dropped 5 bases and J dropped 5 bases, with 15 bases sitting between them. Germline CDR1 SEHNR, CDR2 FQNEAQ (reference sequence). The CDR3 here is CASSETTEGTEAFF. In DNA form, the CDR3 reads TGTGCCAGCAGCGAGACGACCGAGGGGACTGAAGCTTTCTTT.

At least ten counts were recorded for this clonotype. This chain joins TRBV10-2 and TRBJ2-2; the match to TRBD1 covers 7 bases. J lost 3 bases, V lost 7 bases, and 2 bases had no gene match. The germline V gene encodes CDR1 WSHSY and CDR2 SAAADI. This CDR3 is built from 13 residues. The DNA of the CDR3 is TGCGCCAGCAACAGGGGATACACCGGGGAGCTGTTTTTT. Its protein is CASNRGYTGELFF.

At least ten counts were recorded for this clonotype. This sequence joins TRBV6-5 and TRBJ1-4; D ambiguous. The CDR3 is made up of 14 amino acids. V lost 3 bases, J lost 4 bases, and 9 bases lay in between. Germline CDR1 is MNHEY and CDR2 is SVGAGI. Here the CDR3 DNA reads TGTGCCAGCAGTTATTCTTCCAGTAATGAAAAACTGTTTTTT. Its protein product is CASSYSSSNEKLFF.

This clonotype was counted at least ten times. The chain links TRBV14 to TRBJ2-6, with 7 bases lining up with TRBD1. Germline V gene sequence: CDR1 SGHDN, CDR2 FVKESK. The J segment lost 0 bases and the V segment lost 3 bases, leaving 5 bases of the junction unmatched. The CDR3 contains 17 residues. The CDR3, as DNA: TGTGCCAGCAGCCACCGGACAGGTCCCTCTGGGGCCAACGTCCTGACTTTC. Translation gives CASSHRTGPSGANVLTF.

This clonotype occurred many times. CDR3 in amino acids: CASSLEGTTGSYEQYF. The DNA for the CDR3 is TGTGCCAGCAGCTTAGAGGGTACTACAGGCTCCTACGAGCAGTACTTC. This chain connects TRBV11-2 to TRBJ2-7; possible D gene TRBD1, 5 bases. Germline V gene lookup returns CDR1 SGHAT and CDR2 FQNNGV. This CDR3 has 16 amino acids. Trimming removed 0 bases at V and 0 bases at J, with 12 bases between.

The chain uses TRBV21-1 and TRBJ2-1. TRBV21-1 is a pseudogene. CDR3 length equals 13 residues. The CDR3 loop is CASNQAARLEQFF. CDR3 coding DNA: TGTGCCAGCAACCAAGCGGCCAGGCTTGAGCAGTTCTTC.

The genes are TRBV4-1 and TRBJ2-3, with TRBD2 matching 7 bases. Germline V lookup: CDR1 MGHRA, CDR2 YSYEKL. The ends lost 0 bases at V and 5 bases at J; junction bases unmatched: 5. The CDR3 runs 15 residues. CDR3 in DNA: TGCGCCAGCAGCCAAGATTCTAGCGGAGGAGATACGCAGTATTTT. Translation: CASSQDSSGGDTQYF.

Ten or more counts support this clonotype. V and J are TRBV7-8 and TRBJ2-1; perhaps TRBD1 as D (6 bases). Deletions cut 0 bases from V and 9 bases from J, with 12 bases between. The CDR3 length is 14 residues. Germline CDR1 SGHVS, CDR2 FQNEAQ. CDR3: CASSLANRESEQFF. CDR3 bases: TGTGCCAGCAGCTTAGCAAACAGGGAGAGTGAGCAGTTCTTC.

This clonotype occurred many times. This chain uses TRBV6-2 or TRBV6-3 with TRBJ2-7; possibly TRBD2 for D (6 bases). The CDR3 spans 14 residues. Germline loops: CDR1 MNHEY, CDR2 SVGEGT. V lost 7 bases and J 3 bases, leaving 16 bases between the germline ends. CDR3 loop: CASMGGISIYEQYF. The CDR3 DNA reads TGTGCCAGCATGGGGGGTATCTCGATCTACGAGCAGTACTTC.

The chain couples TRBV27 to TRBJ2-1; tentative D call: TRBD1 (5 bases). This CDR3 is built from 14 residues. Germline assignment: CDR1 MNHEY and CDR2 SMNVEV (reference sequence). V shed 4 bases and J shed 7 bases, with 14 bases lying between them. The CDR3 loop is CASSWTLTGNEQFF. For the CDR3, the DNA is TGTGCCAGCAGTTGGACACTGACTGGGAATGAGCAGTTCTTC.

This clonotype was seen many times. This chain uses TRBV7-2 with TRBJ2-7; D possibly corresponds to TRBD2 (6 bases). The CDR3 consists of 14 residues. Germline V gene data show CDR1 as SGHTA and CDR2 as FQGNSA. Between the trimmed V and J ends, which lost 5 bases and 0 bases, there was a span of 11 bases. CDR3 loop: CASSLDGSSYEQYV. In DNA, the CDR3 is TGTGCCAGCAGCCTCGACGGGAGCTCCTACGAGCAGTACGTC.

Many counts were recorded for this clonotype. The chain uses TRBV5-1 and TRBJ2-5; 7 bases match TRBD1. The CDR3 is made up of 15 amino acids. J was trimmed by 2 bases and V by 0 bases; bases with no gene match: 4. Per the germline V gene, CDR1 is SGHRS and CDR2 is YFSETQ. As DNA, the CDR3 is TGCGCCAGCAGCTTGGAAGGGGGCATTCAAGAGACCCAGTACTTC. Residues: CASSLEGGIQETQYF. The full variable domain, its missing parts supplied by reference TRBV5-1 and TRBJ2-5, is KAGVTQTPRYLIKTRGQQVTLSCSPISGHRSVSWYQQTPGQGLQFLFEYFSETQRNKGNFPGRFSGRQFSNSRSEMNVSTLELGDSALYLCASSLEGGIQETQYFGPGTRLLVL.

This clonotype was counted ten times or more. The J gene is TRBJ2-5, the V gene TRBV5-1, with a weak D call TRBD1 (5 bases). Germline CDR1 is SGHRS and CDR2 is YFSETQ. CDR3 length equals 14 residues. V lost 7 bases, J lost 4 bases, and 17 bases lay in between. The CDR3 loop reads CASATVRARETQYF. In DNA, the CDR3 is TGCGCCAGCGCGACAGTCAGGGCAAGAGAGACCCAGTACTTC. Based on the CDR3 plus reference TRBV5-1 and TRBJ2-5, the full variable domain is KAGVTQTPRYLIKTRGQQVTLSCSPISGHRSVSWYQQTPGQGLQFLFEYFSETQRNKGNFPGRFSGRQFSNSRSEMNVSTLELGDSALYLCASATVRARETQYFGPGTRLLVL.